The 26 T cell receptor beta chains listed next were all sequenced from one sample in a study of blood T cell repertoires in COVID-19. TCRdb's table, derived via immunoSEQ multiplex PCR, lists solely in-frame clones and lacks some. The sample has under 200,000 clones; more than 75% are singletons. Source material: peripheral blood. Source of these receptors: a man aged 35-49 years with active or convalescent COVID-19.

The chain combines TRBV19 with TRBJ2-1; no definite D call. The CDR3 extends over 13 amino acids. Germline CDR1 is LNHDA and CDR2 is SQIVND (reference sequence). Between the trimmed V and J ends, which lost 5 bases and 4 bases, there was a span of 9 bases. The CDR3 DNA follows: TGTGCCAGTAGTGGCCAGATTTACAATGAGCAGTTCTTC. This codes for CASSGQIYNEQFF.

The rearrangement links TRBV5-6 to TRBJ2-3, with TRBD2 matching over 9 bases. This CDR3 comprises 16 residues. V shed 1 base and J 0 bases; nucleotides not matched to a gene: 3. CDR1 and CDR2 (germline): SGHDT, YYEEEE. The CDR3, as DNA: TGTGCCAGCAGCTTGTCTAGCGGGATTAGCACAGATACGCAGTATTTT. It specifies CASSLSSGISTDTQYF. Full variable domain (outside the CDR3, taken from reference TRBV5-6 and TRBJ2-3): DAGVTQSPTHLIKTRGQQVTLRCSPKSGHDTVSWYQQALGQGPQFIFQYYEEEERQRGNFPDRFSGHQFPNYSSELNVNALLLGDSALYLCASSLSSGISTDTQYFGPGTRLTVL.

This clone was found a few times. CDR3 in amino acids: CASSYGGENTEAFF. CDR3 bases: TGTGCCAGCAGTTACGGCGGGGAGAACACTGAAGCTTTCTTT. This chain uses TRBV6-5 with TRBJ1-1, with D uncertain. The CDR3 runs 14 residues. Trimming cost V 2 bases and J 1 base, with 8 bases left between them. CDR1 MNHEY and CDR2 SVGAGI come from the germline V gene.

With respect to this clone: The same CDR3 is also encoded by other DNA sequences in this sample. J is TRBJ1-3 and V is TRBV2; D uncertain. The V end was cut by 2 bases, the J end by 4 bases, with 3 bases between. The germline CDR1 and CDR2 sequences are SNHLY and FYNNEI. The CDR3 runs 12 residues. The CDR3 sequence: CASSESGNTIYF. The DNA of the CDR3 is TGTGCCAGCAGTGAAAGCGGAAACACCATATATTTT.

The J gene is TRBJ2-7, the V gene TRBV11-3; D may be TRBD1 (6 bases). There are 13 residues in the CDR3. Trimming took 4 bases from V and 2 from J, leaving 9 bases between them. The germline gives CDR1 SGHNT, CDR2 YENEEA. In DNA form, the CDR3 reads TGTGCCAGCAGCTCCAGGGGCCCCTACGAGCAGTACTTC. Translating it yields CASSSRGPYEQYF. Supplemented by reference TRBV11-3 and TRBJ2-7, the full variable domain reads EAGVVQSPRYKIIEKKQPVAFWCNPISGHNTLYWYLQNLGQGPELLIRYENEEAVDDSQLPKDRFSAERLKGVDSTLKIQPAELGDSAVYLCASSSRGPYEQYFGPGTRLTVT.

The chain uses TRBV18 and TRBJ2-5; D is unclear. CDR3 length: 15 amino acids. CDR1 is KGHSH and CDR2 is LQKENI in the germline V gene. The V and J ends lost 1 base and 4 bases respectively, with 13 bases between them. The chain's CDR3 is CASSPRGVNSETQYF. Here the CDR3 DNA reads TGTGCCAGCTCACCACGAGGCGTAAACTCAGAGACCCAGTACTTC.

The V and J genes are TRBV11-3 and TRBJ1-6; TRBD1 is a possible D gene (5 bases). CDR3 size: 15 residues. Trimming pared 3 bases from V and 8 bases from J, leaving 14 bases between. Germline-derived CDR1 and CDR2 are SGHNT and YENEEA. The CDR3 DNA reads as TGTGCCAGCAGCTTCTCGACAGTGAGTTATTCACCCCTCCACTTT. As protein: CASSFSTVSYSPLHF.

The rearrangement joins TRBV20-1 to TRBJ1-5; TRBD1 matches at 8 bases. Germline-derived CDR1 and CDR2 are DFQATT and SNEGSKA (reference sequence). Losses at the gene ends were 3 bases for V and 2 bases for J; bases not matched to a gene: 6. This CDR3 is 15 amino acids long. The CDR3 protein is CSASSLGQGNQPQHF. The CDR3 bases are TGCAGTGCTAGTTCTCTGGGACAGGGCAATCAGCCCCAGCATTTT.

V gene TRBV6-5 combines with J gene TRBJ2-5; maybe TRBD2 (6 bases). Trimming removed 7 bases from V and 5 bases from J, with 14 bases in between. The CDR3 is 13 residues long. CDR1 is MNHEY, CDR2 SVGAGI, per germline. As DNA, the CDR3 is TGTGCCAGCATTCCCAGGGCGGGGGAGACCCAGTACTTC. Translating gives CASIPRAGETQYF.

This chain joins TRBV5-6 and TRBJ2-1; D possibly corresponds to TRBD1 (6 bases). CDR1 is SGHDT and CDR2 is YYEEEE in the germline V gene. The V end was cut by 3 bases, the J end by 6 bases, with 13 bases between. The CDR3 has 14 amino acids. The CDR3 coding sequence is TGTGCCAGCAGCTCCCGAGGGGGTAGCAATGAGCAGTTCTTC. Amino acid sequence: CASSSRGGSNEQFF. The full variable domain, with the rest looked up from reference TRBV5-6 and TRBJ2-1, is DAGVTQSPTHLIKTRGQQVTLRCSPKSGHDTVSWYQQALGQGPQFIFQYYEEEERQRGNFPDRFSGHQFPNYSSELNVNALLLGDSALYLCASSSRGGSNEQFFGPGTRLTVL.

This sequence joins TRBV24-1 and TRBJ2-2; a possible D gene is TRBD1 (6 bases). V was pared by 4 bases and J by 8 bases, with 10 bases between. Germline V gene sequence: CDR1 KGHDR, CDR2 SFDVKD. There are 13 residues in the CDR3. CDR3 nucleotide sequence: TGTGCCACCAGTGAGCTGACAGGAGGGGAGCTGTTTTTT. The encoded protein is CATSELTGGELFF.

V and J are TRBV5-1 and TRBJ1-2, with D perhaps TRBD1 (6 bases). Trimming removed 4 bases at V and 8 bases at J, with 18 bases between. Germline CDR1 reads SGHRS; CDR2 reads YFSETQ. There are 14 residues in the CDR3. DNA for the CDR3: TGCGCCAGCAGCGTTACGGGACACGGGAACGGCTACACCTTC. Its protein is CASSVTGHGNGYTF.

The count of this clone is one. V is TRBV13 and J is TRBJ1-6; TRBD1 matches 7 bases. V was pared by 1 base and J by 6 bases, with 6 bases of the junction left unmatched. The CDR3 is made up of 16 amino acids. The germline V gene has CDR1 PRHDT and CDR2 FYEKMQ (reference sequence). The CDR3 nucleotides read TGTGCCAGCAGCTTAGAGGAGGGACAGACTAATTCACCCCTCCACTTT. Its protein product is CASSLEEGQTNSPLHF. Combining the CDR3 with reference TRBV13 and TRBJ1-6 gives the whole variable domain AAGVIQSPRHLIKEKRETATLKCYPIPRHDTVYWYQQGPGQDPQFLISFYEKMQSDKGSIPDRFSAQQFSDYHSELNMSSLELGDSALYFCASSLEEGQTNSPLHFGNGTRLTVT.

The V call is TRBV11-2, the J call TRBJ1-2; TRBD1 matches at 8 bases. V trimming: 5 bases; J trimming: 10 bases; junction bases outside the gene matches: 6. This CDR3 is built from 12 residues. The germline V gene has CDR1 SGHAT and CDR2 FQNNGV. CDR3: CASSTQGAYYTF. The CDR3 coding sequence is TGTGCCAGCAGCACTCAGGGGGCCTACTACACCTTC. Using reference TRBV11-2 and TRBJ1-2 for the parts outside the CDR3, the full variable domain is EAGVAQSPRYKIIEKRQSVAFWCNPISGHATLYWYQQILGQGPKLLIQFQNNGVVDDSQLPKDRFSAERLKGVDSTLKIQPAKLEDSAVYLCASSTQGAYYTFGSGTRLTVV.

This chain uses TRBV28 with TRBJ2-1; 12 bases are shared with TRBD2. The germline gives CDR1 MDHEN, CDR2 SYDVKM. This CDR3 is built from 15 residues. V was clipped by 6 bases and J by 2 bases; unmatched bases: 2. The CDR3 reads CASSRTSGTYNEQFF. The DNA of the CDR3 is TGTGCCAGCAGCCGGACTAGCGGGACCTACAATGAGCAGTTCTTC.

CDR3 in amino acids: CASSPIGAQYF. The CDR3 DNA follows: TGTGCCAGCAGCCCAATAGGGGCCCAGTACTTC. V and J are TRBV11-2 and TRBJ2-5, with a tentative D call TRBD1 (5 bases). Germline V gives CDR1 SGHAT, CDR2 FQNNGV. The CDR3 has 11 amino acids. V gave up 5 bases and J gave up 9 bases, with 10 bases separating them.

V is TRBV12-3 or TRBV12-4 and J is TRBJ1-3; TRBD1 agrees at 7 bases. The J segment lost 14 bases and the V segment lost 3 bases, leaving 7 bases of the junction unmatched. CDR3 size: 12 residues. This CDR3 is CASSLGDRRLYF. CDR3 bases: TGTGCCAGCAGTTTGGGGGACAGACGATTATATTTT.

The chain combines TRBV5-1 with TRBJ1-6; D unresolved. Per germline, CDR1 SGHRS and CDR2 YFSETQ. Trimming stripped 0 bases from V and 7 bases from J, with 5 bases between. The CDR3 extends over 13 amino acids. The DNA for the CDR3 is TGCGCCAGCAGCTTGGCTCCCAATTCACCCCTCCACTTT. Translated: CASSLAPNSPLHF.

The CDR3 nucleotides read TGTGCCAGCTCACCCGGACAGGGGGGCACCGGGGAGCTGTTTTTT. It translates to CASSPGQGGTGELFF. V usage is TRBV18 and J usage is TRBJ2-2; TRBD1 matches at 10 bases. Germline CDR1 KGHSH, CDR2 LQKENI. V was pared by 3 bases and J by 4 bases, with 2 bases of the junction left unmatched. The CDR3 contains 15 residues.

The chain joins TRBV30 to TRBJ1-1; D perhaps matches TRBD1 (5 bases). This CDR3 comprises 12 residues. Trimming left V 2 bases short and J 4 bases short, with 8 bases between. Germline-derived CDR1 and CDR2 are GTSNPN and SVGIG (reference sequence). The CDR3 loop reads CAWSQRGTEAFF. Written as DNA, the CDR3 is TGTGCCTGGAGTCAAAGGGGCACTGAAGCTTTCTTT. The entire variable domain, with the rest obtained from reference TRBV30 and TRBJ1-1, is as follows: SQTIHQWPATLVQPVGSPLSLECTVEGTSNPNLYWYRQAAGRGLQLLFYSVGIGQISSEVPQNLSASRPQDRQFILSSKKLLLSDSGFYLCAWSQRGTEAFFGQGTRLTVV.

V is TRBV7-9 and J is TRBJ2-1, with no clear D. CDR3 length: 12 residues. From germline, CDR1 is SEHNR and CDR2 FQNEAQ (reference sequence). The V end lost 1 base, the J end lost 8 bases, and 6 bases lay between the germline ends. The CDR3 bases are TGTGCCAGCAGCTTAGTGATAGATGAGCAGTTCTTC. It encodes CASSLVIDEQFF.

V and J are TRBV9 and TRBJ2-2; 9 bases are a match to TRBD2. There are 19 residues in the CDR3. In germline, CDR1 is SGDLS, CDR2 YYNGEE. V gave up 3 bases and J gave up 0 bases; unmatched junction bases: 12. This chain's CDR3 is CASSADVLAGLANTGELFF. In DNA, the CDR3 is TGTGCCAGCAGCGCCGACGTTCTAGCGGGGCTTGCGAACACCGGGGAGCTGTTTTTT.

J is TRBJ1-2 and V is TRBV25-1, with a tentative D call TRBD1 (5 bases). The V end lost 3 bases, the J end lost 8 bases, and 13 bases lay between the germline ends. The germline gives CDR1 MGHDK, CDR2 SYGVNS. This CDR3 region has 13 residues. CDR3 DNA sequence: TGTGCCAGCAGTGATTGGGCAAGGGGAGGCTACACCTTC. Its protein is CASSDWARGGYTF.

The chain has TRBV27 and TRBJ2-5, with 7 nucleotides matching TRBD2. Germline CDR1 MNHEY, CDR2 SMNVEV (reference sequence). The CDR3 is 16 residues long. The V gene end was trimmed by 3 bases and the J gene end by 4 bases; junction bases not matched to a gene: 11. CDR3 DNA: TGTGCCAGCAGTTTGGGTAGCGGGCCTTTACGAGAGACCCAGTACTTC. This sequence encodes CASSLGSGPLRETQYF.

The chain carries TRBV11-3 and TRBJ1-3; a weak D match, TRBD1 (6 bases). The germline V gene has CDR1 SGHNT and CDR2 YENEEA. Trimming took 5 bases from V and 4 from J, leaving 15 bases between them. This CDR3 comprises 15 residues. CDR3 region: CASSQPTGTGNTIYF. In DNA form, the CDR3 reads TGTGCCAGCAGCCAACCAACAGGGACCGGAAACACCATATATTTT.

V usage is TRBV9 and J usage is TRBJ2-1; 7 bases line up with TRBD2. The CDR3 sequence is 15 residues long. Germline V lookup: CDR1 SGDLS, CDR2 YYNGEE. V lost 3 bases, J lost 5 bases, and 8 bases stayed unmatched. For the CDR3, the DNA is TGTGCCAGCAGCGCGACCGGGACTATAAACAATGAGCAGTTCTTC. Protein product: CASSATGTINNEQFF.